This passage covers 3 T cell receptor beta chains from one sample sequenced in a study of blood T cell repertoires in COVID-19. Only in-frame clones appear in the TCRdb table, and some are missing; sequencing was by immunoSEQ multiplex PCR. The sample lists 84,000 or so clones, about four fifths occurring once. Sequenced: peripheral blood. These receptor sequences come from a middle-aged woman with active or convalescent COVID-19.

This clone was recorded once. The V and J genes are TRBV4-3 and TRBJ2-2, with TRBD2 matching 8 bases. The trim removed 4 bases at V and 0 bases at J, leaving 4 bases unmatched. The CDR3 is made up of 16 amino acids. Germline V gene data show CDR1 as LGHNA and CDR2 as YSLEER. The CDR3 is CASSRLTSANTGELFF. In DNA, the CDR3 is TGCGCCAGCAGCCGATTGACTAGCGCGAACACCGGGGAGCTGTTTTTT.

Note on this clone: Different DNA sequences within this sample yield the same CDR3. V and J are TRBV4-3 and TRBJ2-6; D gene unclear. Per the germline V gene, CDR1 is LGHNA and CDR2 is YSLEER. CDR3 length equals 15 residues. Trimming took 1 base from V and 1 from J, leaving 5 bases between them. CDR3 sequence (DNA): TGCGCCAGCAGCCAAGCAGGTTCTGGGGCCAACGTCCTGACTTTC. It yields the protein CASSQAGSGANVLTF.

The chain employs TRBV9 and TRBJ1-3; D unclear. The CDR3 sequence is 14 residues long. Germline CDR1 and CDR2: SGDLS and YYNGEE. The V end lost 5 bases, the J end lost 0 bases, and 9 bases lay between the germline ends. CDR3 in DNA: TGTGCCAGCAGTAGGACTAACTCTGGAAACACCATATATTTT. Translation gives CASSRTNSGNTIYF.